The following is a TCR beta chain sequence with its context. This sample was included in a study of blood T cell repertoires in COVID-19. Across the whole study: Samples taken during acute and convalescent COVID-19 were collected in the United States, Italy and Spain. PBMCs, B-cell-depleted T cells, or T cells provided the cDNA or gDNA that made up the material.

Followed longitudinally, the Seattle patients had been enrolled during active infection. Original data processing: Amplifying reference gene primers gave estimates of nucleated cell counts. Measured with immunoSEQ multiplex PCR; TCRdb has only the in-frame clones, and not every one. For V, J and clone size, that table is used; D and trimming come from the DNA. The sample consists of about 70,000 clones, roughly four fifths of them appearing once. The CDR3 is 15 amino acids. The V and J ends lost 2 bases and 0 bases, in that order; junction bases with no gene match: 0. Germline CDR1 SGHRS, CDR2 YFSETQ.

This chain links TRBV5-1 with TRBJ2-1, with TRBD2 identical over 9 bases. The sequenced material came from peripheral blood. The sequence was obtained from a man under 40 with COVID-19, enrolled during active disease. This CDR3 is CASSFSGSSYNEQFF. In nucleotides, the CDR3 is TGCGCCAGCAGCTTTAGCGGGAGCTCCTACAATGAGCAGTTCTTC.